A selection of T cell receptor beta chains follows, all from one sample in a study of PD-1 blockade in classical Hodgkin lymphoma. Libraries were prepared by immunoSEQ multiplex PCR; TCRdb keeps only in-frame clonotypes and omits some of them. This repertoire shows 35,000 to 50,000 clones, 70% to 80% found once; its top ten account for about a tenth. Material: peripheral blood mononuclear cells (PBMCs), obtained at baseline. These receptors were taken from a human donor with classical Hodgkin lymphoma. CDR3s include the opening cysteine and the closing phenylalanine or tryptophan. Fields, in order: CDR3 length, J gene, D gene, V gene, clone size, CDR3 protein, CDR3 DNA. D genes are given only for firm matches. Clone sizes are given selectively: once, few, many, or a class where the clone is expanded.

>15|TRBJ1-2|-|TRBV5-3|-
CARSEIVRKTYGYTF
TGTGCCAGATCAGAGATAGTGAGAAAGACCTATGGCTACACCTTC
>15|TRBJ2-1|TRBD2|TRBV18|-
CASSPTASGYNEQFF
TGTGCCAGCTCTCCGACTGCTAGCGGCTACAATGAGCAGTTCTTC
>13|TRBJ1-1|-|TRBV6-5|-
CASSQLLNTEAFF
TGTGCCAGCAGCCAACTTCTGAACACTGAAGCTTTCTTT
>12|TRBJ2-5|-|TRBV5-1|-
CASSFPEETQYF
TGCGCCAGCAGCTTTCCAGAAGAGACCCAGTACTTC
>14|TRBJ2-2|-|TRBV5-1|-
CASTRDSNTGELFF
TGCGCCAGCACGCGGGACTCGAACACCGGGGAGCTGTTTTTT
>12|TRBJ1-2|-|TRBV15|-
CATSSNRVGYTF
TGTGCCACCAGCAGCAACAGGGTCGGCTACACCTTC
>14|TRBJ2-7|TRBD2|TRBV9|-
CASSRTSGSYEQYF
TGTGCCAGCAGTCGGACTAGCGGTTCCTACGAGCAGTACTTC
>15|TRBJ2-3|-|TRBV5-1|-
CASSSRTYGTDTQYF
TGCGCCAGCAGCTCAAGGACGTACGGGACAGATACGCAGTATTTT
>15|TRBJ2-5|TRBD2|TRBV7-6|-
CASSPTSGLGETQYF
TGTGCCAGCAGCCCGACTAGCGGGCTTGGAGAGACCCAGTACTTC
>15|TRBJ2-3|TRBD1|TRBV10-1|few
CASSIGQGGLDTQYF
TGCGCCAGCAGTATCGGACAGGGAGGTCTAGATACGCAGTATTTT
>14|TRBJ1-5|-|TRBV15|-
CATARSYSNQPQHF
TGTGCCACCGCCCGTTCATATAGCAATCAGCCCCAGCATTTT
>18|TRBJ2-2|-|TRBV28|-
CASSFRSPNRAGIGELFF
TGTGCCAGCAGTTTTCGATCCCCTAACAGGGCAGGGATAGGGGAGCTGTTTTTT
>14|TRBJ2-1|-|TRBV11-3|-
CASSLDGPYNEQFF
TGTGCCAGCAGCTTAGATGGCCCCTACAATGAGCAGTTCTTC
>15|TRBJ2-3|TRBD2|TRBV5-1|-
CASSLELAGGHTQYF
TGCGCCAGCAGCTTGGAGTTAGCGGGAGGACATACGCAGTATTTT
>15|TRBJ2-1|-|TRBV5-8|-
CASSLGTSRYNEQFF
TGTGCCAGCAGCTTGGGCACTAGCAGGTACAATGAGCAGTTCTTC
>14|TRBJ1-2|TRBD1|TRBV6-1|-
CASRAPGQNYGYTF
TGTGCCAGCAGAGCGCCGGGACAGAACTATGGCTACACCTTC
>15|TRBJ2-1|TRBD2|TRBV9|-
CASSTRTRLLDEQFF
TGTGCCAGCAGCACCCGGACTAGGCTTTTGGATGAGCAGTTCTTC
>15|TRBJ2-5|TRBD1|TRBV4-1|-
CASSQEGQAHRTQYF
TGCGCCAGCAGCCAAGAGGGACAGGCTCACCGGACCCAGTACTTC
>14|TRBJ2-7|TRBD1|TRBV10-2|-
CASKRTGTSYEQYF
TGCGCCAGCAAAAGGACAGGGACTTCCTACGAGCAGTACTTC
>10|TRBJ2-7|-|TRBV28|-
CASSLGEQYF
TGTGCCAGCTCCCTGGGGGAGCAGTACTTC
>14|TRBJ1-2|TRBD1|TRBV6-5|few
CAISRTGRTYGYTF
TGTGCCATTTCCAGGACAGGGAGGACATATGGCTACACCTTC
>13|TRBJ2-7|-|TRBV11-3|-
CASSLWTNYEQYF
TGTGCCAGCAGCTTATGGACTAATTACGAGCAGTACTTC
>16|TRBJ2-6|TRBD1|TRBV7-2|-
CASSALTGAGANVLTF
TGTGCCAGCAGCGCGCTTACAGGGGCTGGGGCCAACGTCCTGACTTTC
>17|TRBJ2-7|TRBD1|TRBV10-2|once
CASRPVPGQGTPYEQYF
TGCGCCAGCAGACCCGTCCCGGGACAGGGGACGCCCTACGAGCAGTACTTC
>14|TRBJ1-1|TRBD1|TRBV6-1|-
CASDRVTRNTEAFF
TGTGCCAGCGACAGGGTGACGAGGAACACTGAAGCTTTCTTT
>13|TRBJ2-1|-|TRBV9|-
CASSVATSHEQFF
TGTGCCAGCAGCGTAGCAACATCCCATGAGCAGTTCTTC
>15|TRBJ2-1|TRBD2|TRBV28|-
CASSLGSGSYNEQFF
TGTGCCAGCAGTTTGGGTAGCGGGAGCTACAATGAGCAGTTCTTC
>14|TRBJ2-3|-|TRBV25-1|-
CASSDSLATDTQYF
TGTGCCAGCAGTGATTCGCTAGCGACAGATACGCAGTATTTT
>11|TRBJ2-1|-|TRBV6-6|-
CASSYSREQFF
TGTGCCAGCAGTTACTCGAGAGAGCAGTTCTTC
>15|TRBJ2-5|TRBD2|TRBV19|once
CASTNTGRVQETQYF
TGTGCCAGTACTAATACGGGGAGGGTCCAAGAGACCCAGTACTTC
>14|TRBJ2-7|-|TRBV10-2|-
CASSVVSRTYEQYF
TGCGCCAGCAGTGTTGTCAGCCGCACCTACGAGCAGTACTTC
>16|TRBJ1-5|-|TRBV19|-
CASSRPGSLSNQPQHF
TGTGCCAGTAGTAGGCCCGGCAGTCTTAGCAATCAGCCCCAGCATTTT
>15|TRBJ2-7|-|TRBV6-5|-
CASSVGYWSVYEQYF
TGTGCCAGCAGTGTAGGGTATTGGTCGGTCTACGAGCAGTACTTC
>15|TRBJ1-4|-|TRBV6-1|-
CASSEIWGYGEKLFF
TGTGCCAGCAGTGAAATTTGGGGGTACGGCGAAAAACTGTTTTTT
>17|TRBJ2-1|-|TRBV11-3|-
CASSQGWSATQYNEQFF
TGTGCCAGCAGCCAGGGCTGGAGCGCCACCCAATACAATGAGCAGTTCTTC
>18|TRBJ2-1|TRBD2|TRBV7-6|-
CASSLASGRPSSYNEQFF
TGTGCCAGCAGCTTAGCTAGCGGGAGGCCCAGCTCCTACAATGAGCAGTTCTTC
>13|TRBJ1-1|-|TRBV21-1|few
CASSDRRNTEAFF
TGTGCCAGCTCCGACAGGCGGAACACTGAAGCTTTCTTT
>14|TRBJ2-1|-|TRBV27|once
CASSPDRRYNEQFF
TGTGCCAGCAGTCCCGACCGACGGTACAATGAGCAGTTCTTC
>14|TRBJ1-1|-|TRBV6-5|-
CASSYGSQNTEAFF
TGTGCCAGCAGTTACGGGTCCCAGAACACTGAAGCTTTCTTT
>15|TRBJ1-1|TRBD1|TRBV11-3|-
CASSLRQGATTEAFF
TGTGCCAGCAGCTTAAGGCAGGGGGCGACCACTGAAGCTTTCTTT
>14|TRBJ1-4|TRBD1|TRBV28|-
CASSSGQQNEKLFF
TGTGCCAGCAGTTCGGGACAGCAGAATGAAAAACTGTTTTTT
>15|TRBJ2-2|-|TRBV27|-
CASSLPGQFTGELFF
TGTGCCAGCAGTTTACCCGGCCAGTTCACCGGGGAGCTGTTTTTT
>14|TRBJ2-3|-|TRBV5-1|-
CASRTDSSGDTQYF
TGCGCCAGCCGAACGGACAGCTCCGGAGATACGCAGTATTTT
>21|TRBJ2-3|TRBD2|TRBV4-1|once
CASSQGGTSGSKYRGTDTQYF
TGCGCCAGCAGCCAAGGGGGGACTAGCGGGAGTAAGTATAGAGGCACAGATACGCAGTATTTT
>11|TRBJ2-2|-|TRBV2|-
CASSYTGELFF
TGTGCCAGCAGCTACACCGGGGAGCTGTTTTTT
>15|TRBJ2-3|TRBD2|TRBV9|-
CASSVEVAGGPPQYF
TGTGCCAGCAGCGTAGAGGTAGCGGGAGGGCCTCCGCAGTATTTT
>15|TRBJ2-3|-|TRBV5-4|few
CASSPRAQGADTQYF
TGTGCCAGCAGCCCGAGGGCGCAGGGAGCAGATACGCAGTATTTT
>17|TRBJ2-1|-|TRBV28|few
CASNGARLSDIYNEQFF
TGTGCCAGCAACGGGGCCAGACTATCCGACATTTACAATGAGCAGTTCTTC
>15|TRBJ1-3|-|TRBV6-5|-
CASTRIGTSGNTIYF
TGTGCCAGCACCCGGATCGGGACCTCTGGAAACACCATATATTTT
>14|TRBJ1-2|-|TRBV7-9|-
CASRNRGNNYGYTF
TGTGCCAGCCGAAATAGGGGAAATAACTATGGCTACACCTTC
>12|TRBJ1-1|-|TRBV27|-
CASRGDYTEAFF
TGTGCCAGCCGGGGGGATTACACTGAAGCTTTCTTT
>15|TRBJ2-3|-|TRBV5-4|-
CASSSFTLVTDTQYF
TGTGCCAGCAGCTCGTTTACCCTGGTCACAGATACGCAGTATTTT